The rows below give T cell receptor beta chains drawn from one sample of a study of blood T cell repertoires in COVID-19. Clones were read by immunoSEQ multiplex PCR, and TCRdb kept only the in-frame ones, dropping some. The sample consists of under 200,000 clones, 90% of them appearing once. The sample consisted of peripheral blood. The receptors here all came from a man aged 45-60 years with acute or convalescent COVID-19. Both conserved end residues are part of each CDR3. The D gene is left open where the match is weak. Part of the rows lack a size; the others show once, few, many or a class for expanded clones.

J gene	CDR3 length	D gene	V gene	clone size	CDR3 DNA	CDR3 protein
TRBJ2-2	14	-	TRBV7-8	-	TGTGCCAGCCTAGAACTAGCAGTCACCGGGGAGCTGTTTTTT	CASLELAVTGELFF
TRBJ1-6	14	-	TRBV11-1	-	TGTGCCAGCAGCTTACACGGGGGGAATTCACCCCTCCACTTT	CASSLHGGNSPLHF
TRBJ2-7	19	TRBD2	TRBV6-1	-	TGTGCCAGCAGTGTAAGGTTTCGGGGAGGGCTCCTTCACTCCTACGAGCAGTACTTC	CASSVRFRGGLLHSYEQYF
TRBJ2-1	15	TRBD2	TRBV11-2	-	TGTGCCAGCAGCCACTCCAGCGGGAGTGGTCCAGAGCAGTTCTTC	CASSHSSGSGPEQFF
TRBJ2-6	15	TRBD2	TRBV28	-	TGTGCCAGCAGCCGTAGCGGGGCTGGGGCCAACGTCCTGACTTTC	CASSRSGAGANVLTF
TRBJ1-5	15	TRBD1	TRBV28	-	TGTGCCAGCAGCCGCGACAGGGGGAGGGTGCAGCCCCAGCATTTT	CASSRDRGRVQPQHF
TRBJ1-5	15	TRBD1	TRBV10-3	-	TGTGCCATCAGTGGGCGGACAGGGCAGAATCAGCCCCAGCATTTT	CAISGRTGQNQPQHF
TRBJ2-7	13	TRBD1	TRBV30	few	TGTGCCTGGAAGCAACAGGGGGACTACGAGCAGTACTTC	CAWKQQGDYEQYF
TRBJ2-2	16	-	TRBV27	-	TGTGCCAGCCACCCTACTGCGGGGGCCGGAACCGGGGAGCTGTTTTTT	CASHPTAGAGTGELFF
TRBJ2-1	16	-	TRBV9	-	TGTGCCAGCAGCGTAGAGGGCAGCGGATCATACAATGAGCAGTTCTTC	CASSVEGSGSYNEQFF
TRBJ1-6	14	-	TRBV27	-	TGTGCCAGCAGTTCCCCCCTAAGGGGCCTACCCCTCCACTTT	CASSSPLRGLPLHF
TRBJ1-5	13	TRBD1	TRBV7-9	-	TGTGCCAGCAGCGAGACAGGGTTTCAGCCCCAGCATTTT	CASSETGFQPQHF
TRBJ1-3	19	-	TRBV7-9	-	TGTGCCAGCACCCTTCCCTCGACAGGCGCCAAGTACTCTGGAAACACCATATATTTT	CASTLPSTGAKYSGNTIYF
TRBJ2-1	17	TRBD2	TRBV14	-	TGTGCCAGCAGCCTACTAGCGGGGGGGGTGTCCTACAATGAGCAGTTCTTC	CASSLLAGGVSYNEQFF
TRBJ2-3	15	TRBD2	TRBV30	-	TGTGCCTGCCTTAGGGGACTAGTCGACCCAGATACGCAGTATTTT	CACLRGLVDPDTQYF
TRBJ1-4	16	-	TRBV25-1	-	TGTGCCAGCAGTGACCGAACAGGGACAACTAATGAAAAACTGTTTTTT	CASSDRTGTTNEKLFF
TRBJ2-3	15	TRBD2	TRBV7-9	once	TGTGCCAGCAGCTTAAGCGGGAGTGGAGGAGATACGCAGTATTTT	CASSLSGSGGDTQYF
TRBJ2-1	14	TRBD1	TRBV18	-	TGTGCCAGCTCACGGCCGACAGGGCCAGGGGCTCAGTTCTTC	CASSRPTGPGAQFF
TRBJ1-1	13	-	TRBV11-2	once	TGTGCCAGCAGCTTGGACAGGAACACTGAAGCTTTCTTT	CASSLDRNTEAFF
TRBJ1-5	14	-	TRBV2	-	TGTGCCAGCAGTGACTGGACAGCCGGTGAGCCCCAGCATTTT	CASSDWTAGEPQHF
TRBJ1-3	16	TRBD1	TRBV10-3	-	TGTGCCATCAGTGAGGGGACAGGGGGCTTCGGAAACACCATATATTTT	CAISEGTGGFGNTIYF
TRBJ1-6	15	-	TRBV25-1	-	TGTGCAGGGCAAAGTGGGACATCTGAAAATTCACCCCTCCACTTT	CAGQSGTSENSPLHF
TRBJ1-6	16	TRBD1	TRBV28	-	TGTGCCAGCAGGGACAGGGTAGTCTCCTATAATTCACCCCTCCACTTT	CASRDRVVSYNSPLHF
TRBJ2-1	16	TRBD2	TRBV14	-	TGTGCCAGCAGCGGAGGCTGGGACTACGGGTTCGATGAGCAGTTCTTC	CASSGGWDYGFDEQFF
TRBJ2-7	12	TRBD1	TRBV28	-	TGTGCCAGCAGCCTCACAGGGGTCGAGCAGTACTTC	CASSLTGVEQYF
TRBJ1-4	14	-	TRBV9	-	TGTGCCAGCAGCGTAGGGGGGGAAGTGGAAAAACTGTTTTTT	CASSVGGEVEKLFF
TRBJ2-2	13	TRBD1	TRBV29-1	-	TGCAGCGGGGCCGGGACAGCCGCCGGGGAGCTGTTTTTT	CSGAGTAAGELFF